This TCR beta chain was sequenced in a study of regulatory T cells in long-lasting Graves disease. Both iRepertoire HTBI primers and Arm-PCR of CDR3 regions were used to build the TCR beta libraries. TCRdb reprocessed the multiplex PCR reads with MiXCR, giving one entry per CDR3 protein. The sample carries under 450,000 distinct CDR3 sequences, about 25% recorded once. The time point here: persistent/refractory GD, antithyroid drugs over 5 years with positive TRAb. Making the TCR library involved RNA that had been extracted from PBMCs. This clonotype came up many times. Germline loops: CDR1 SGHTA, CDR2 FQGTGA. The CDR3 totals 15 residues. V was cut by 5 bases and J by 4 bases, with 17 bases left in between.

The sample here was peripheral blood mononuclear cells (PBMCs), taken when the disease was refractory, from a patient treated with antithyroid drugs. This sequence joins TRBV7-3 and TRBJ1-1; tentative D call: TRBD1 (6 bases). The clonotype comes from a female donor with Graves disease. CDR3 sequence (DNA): TGTGCCAGCAGCCCGGGGGCAGGGGTTGCCACTGAAGCTTTCTTT. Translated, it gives CASSPGAGVATEAFF. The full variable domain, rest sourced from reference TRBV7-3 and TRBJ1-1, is GAGVSQTPSNKVTEKGKYVELRCDPISGHTALYWYRQSLGQGPEFLIYFQGTGAADDSGLPNDRFFAVRPEGSVSTLKIQRTERGDSAVYLCASSPGAGVATEAFFGQGTRLTVV.